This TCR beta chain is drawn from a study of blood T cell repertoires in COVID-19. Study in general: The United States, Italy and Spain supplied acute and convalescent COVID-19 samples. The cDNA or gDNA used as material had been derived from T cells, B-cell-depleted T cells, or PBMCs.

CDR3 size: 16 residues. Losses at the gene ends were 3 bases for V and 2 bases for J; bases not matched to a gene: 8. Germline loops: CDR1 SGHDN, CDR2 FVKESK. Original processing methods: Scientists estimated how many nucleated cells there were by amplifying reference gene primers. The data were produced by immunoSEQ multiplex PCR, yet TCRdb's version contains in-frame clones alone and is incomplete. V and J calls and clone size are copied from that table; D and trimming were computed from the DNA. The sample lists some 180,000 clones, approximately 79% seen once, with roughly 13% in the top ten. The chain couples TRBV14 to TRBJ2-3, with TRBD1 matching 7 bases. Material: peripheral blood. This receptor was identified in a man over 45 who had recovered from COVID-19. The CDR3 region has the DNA TGTGCCAGCAGCCATCTGAGGGACAGAACCACAGATACGCAGTATTTT. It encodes CASSHLRDRTTDTQYF.